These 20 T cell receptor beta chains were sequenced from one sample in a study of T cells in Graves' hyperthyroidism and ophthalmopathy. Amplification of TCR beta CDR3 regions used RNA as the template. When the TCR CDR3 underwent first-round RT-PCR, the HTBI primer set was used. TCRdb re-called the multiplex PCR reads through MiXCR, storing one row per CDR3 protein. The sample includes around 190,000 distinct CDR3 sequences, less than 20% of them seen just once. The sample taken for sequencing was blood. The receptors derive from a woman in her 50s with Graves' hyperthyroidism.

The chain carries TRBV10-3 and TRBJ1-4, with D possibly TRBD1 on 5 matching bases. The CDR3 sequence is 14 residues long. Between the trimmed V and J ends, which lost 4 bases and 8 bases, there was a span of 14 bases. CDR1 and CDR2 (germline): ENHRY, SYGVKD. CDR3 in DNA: TGTGCCATCAGTGGGTTTGATGGGGGAGAAAAACTGTTTTTT. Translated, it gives CAISGFDGGEKLFF.

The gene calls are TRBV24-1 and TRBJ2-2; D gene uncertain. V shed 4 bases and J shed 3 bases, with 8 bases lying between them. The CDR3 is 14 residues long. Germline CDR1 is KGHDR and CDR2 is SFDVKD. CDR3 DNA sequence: TGTGCCACCAGTGACCGCGTTTACACCGGGGAGCTGTTTTTT. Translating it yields CATSDRVYTGELFF.

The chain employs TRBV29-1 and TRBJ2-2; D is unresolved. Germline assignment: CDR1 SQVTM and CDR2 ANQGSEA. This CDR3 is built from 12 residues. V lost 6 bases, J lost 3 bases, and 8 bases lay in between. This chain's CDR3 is CSVSADTGELFF. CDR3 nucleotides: TGCAGCGTATCGGCGGACACCGGGGAGCTGTTTTTT.

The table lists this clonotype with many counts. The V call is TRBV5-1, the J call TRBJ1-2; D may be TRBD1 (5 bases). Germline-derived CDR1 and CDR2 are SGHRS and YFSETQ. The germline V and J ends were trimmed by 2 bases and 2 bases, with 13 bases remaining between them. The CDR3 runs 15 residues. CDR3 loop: CASSLEGRGNYGYTF. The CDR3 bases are TGCGCCAGCAGCTTAGAGGGTAGGGGAAACTATGGCTACACCTTC.

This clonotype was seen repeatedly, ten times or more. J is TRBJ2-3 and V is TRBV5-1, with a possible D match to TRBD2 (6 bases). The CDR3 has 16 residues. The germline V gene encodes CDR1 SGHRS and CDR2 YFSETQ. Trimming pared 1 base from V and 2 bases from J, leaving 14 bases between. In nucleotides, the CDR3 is TGCGCCAGCAGCTTGTTTCCGGGAGCATCCACAGATACGCAGTATTTT. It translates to CASSLFPGASTDTQYF. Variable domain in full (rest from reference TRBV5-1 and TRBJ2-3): KAGVTQTPRYLIKTRGQQVTLSCSPISGHRSVSWYQQTPGQGLQFLFEYFSETQRNKGNFPGRFSGRQFSNSRSEMNVSTLELGDSALYLCASSLFPGASTDTQYFGPGTRLTVL.

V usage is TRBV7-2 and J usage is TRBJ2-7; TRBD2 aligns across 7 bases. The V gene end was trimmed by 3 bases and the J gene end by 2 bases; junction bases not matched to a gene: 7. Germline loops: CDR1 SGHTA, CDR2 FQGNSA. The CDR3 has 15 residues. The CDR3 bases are TGTGCCAGCAGCTTTAGCGGGTCCAGAACCTACGAGCAGTACTTC. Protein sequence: CASSFSGSRTYEQYF.

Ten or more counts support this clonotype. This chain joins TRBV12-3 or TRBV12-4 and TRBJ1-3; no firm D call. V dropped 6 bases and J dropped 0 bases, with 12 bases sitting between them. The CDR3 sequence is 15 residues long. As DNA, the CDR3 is TGTGCCAGCAGGCTCGGGTCAGGCTCTGGAAACACCATATATTTT. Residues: CASRLGSGSGNTIYF.

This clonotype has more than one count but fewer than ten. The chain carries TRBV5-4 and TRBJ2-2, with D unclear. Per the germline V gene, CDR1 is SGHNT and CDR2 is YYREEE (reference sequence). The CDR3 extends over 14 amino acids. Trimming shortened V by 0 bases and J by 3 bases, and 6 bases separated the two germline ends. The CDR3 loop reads CASSLVTYTGELFF. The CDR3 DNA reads TGTGCCAGCAGCTTGGTGACTTACACCGGGGAGCTGTTTTTT.

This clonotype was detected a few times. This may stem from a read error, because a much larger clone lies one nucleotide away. The CDR3 region has the DNA TGTGCCAGCAGTTTCCGAACGTACAACTCCTACAATGAGCAGTTCTTC. Translating it yields CASSFRTYNSYNEQFF. J is TRBJ2-1 and V is TRBV27; D is ambiguous. The length of the CDR3 is 16 residues. The V end lost 3 bases, the J end lost 0 bases, and 12 bases lay between the germline ends. Germline V gives CDR1 MNHEY, CDR2 SMNVEV (reference sequence).

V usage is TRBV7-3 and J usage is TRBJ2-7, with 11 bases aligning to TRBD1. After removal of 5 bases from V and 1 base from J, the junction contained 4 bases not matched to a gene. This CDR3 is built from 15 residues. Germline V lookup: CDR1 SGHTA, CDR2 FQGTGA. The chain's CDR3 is CASSPGQGVSYEQYF. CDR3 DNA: TGTGCCAGCAGCCCGGGACAGGGGGTTTCCTACGAGCAGTACTTC.

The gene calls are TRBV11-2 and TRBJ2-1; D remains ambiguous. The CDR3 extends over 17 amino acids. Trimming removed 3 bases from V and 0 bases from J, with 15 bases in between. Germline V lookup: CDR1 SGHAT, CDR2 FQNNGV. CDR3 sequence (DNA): TGTGCCAGCAGCTTCTCTACACCATATCGCTCCTACAATGAGCAGTTCTTC. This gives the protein CASSFSTPYRSYNEQFF.

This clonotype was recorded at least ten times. In DNA, the CDR3 is TGTGCCAGCAGTTACTCAGGGCAAGATGGCTACACCTTC. It specifies CASSYSGQDGYTF. This chain links TRBV6-2 or TRBV6-3 with TRBJ1-2; D uncertain. The germline gives CDR1 MNHEY, CDR2 SVGEGT. The CDR3 covers 13 residues. The V end was cut by 0 bases, the J end by 6 bases, with 8 bases between.

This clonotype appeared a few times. The chain's CDR3 is CASSQNSASGSTDTQYF. The CDR3 DNA reads as TGTGCCAGCAGCCAAAATTCGGCTAGCGGGAGTACAGATACGCAGTATTTT. The chain employs TRBV14 and TRBJ2-3; 10 positions match TRBD2. The CDR3 extends over 17 amino acids. The ends lost 2 bases at V and 3 bases at J; junction bases unmatched: 8. Germline CDR1 and CDR2: SGHDN and FVKESK.

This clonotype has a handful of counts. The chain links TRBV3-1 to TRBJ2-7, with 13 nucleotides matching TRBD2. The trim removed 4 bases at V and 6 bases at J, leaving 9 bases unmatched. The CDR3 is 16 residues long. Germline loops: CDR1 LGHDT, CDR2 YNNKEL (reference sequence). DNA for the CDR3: TGTGCCAGCAGCCGTACTAGCGGGAGGGCCACGAGCGAGCAGTACTTC. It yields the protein CASSRTSGRATSEQYF.

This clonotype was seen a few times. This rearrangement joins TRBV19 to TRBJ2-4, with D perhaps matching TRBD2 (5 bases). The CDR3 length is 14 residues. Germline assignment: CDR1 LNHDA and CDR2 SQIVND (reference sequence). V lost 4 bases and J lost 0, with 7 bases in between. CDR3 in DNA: TGTGCCAGTAGTAAAGGACTAGCCAAAAACATTCAGTACTTC. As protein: CASSKGLAKNIQYF.

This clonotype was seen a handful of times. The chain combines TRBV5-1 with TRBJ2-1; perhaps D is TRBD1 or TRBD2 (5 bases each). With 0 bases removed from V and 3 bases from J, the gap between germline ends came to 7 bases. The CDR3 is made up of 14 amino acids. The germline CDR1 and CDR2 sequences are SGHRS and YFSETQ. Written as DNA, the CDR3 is TGCGCCAGCAGCTTGGGGGACGACTACAATGAGCAGTTCTTC. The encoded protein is CASSLGDDYNEQFF.

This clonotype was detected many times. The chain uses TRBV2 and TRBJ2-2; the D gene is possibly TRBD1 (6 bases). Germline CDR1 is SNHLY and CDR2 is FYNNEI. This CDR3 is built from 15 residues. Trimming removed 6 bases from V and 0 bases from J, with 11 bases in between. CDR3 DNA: TGTGCCAGCAGGGAGACAGGACCGAACACCGGGGAGCTGTTTTTT. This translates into CASRETGPNTGELFF.

CDR3 DNA sequence: TGTGCCTGGGGTCGGGACATAGATTCACCCCTCCACTTT. Its translation: CAWGRDIDSPLHF. The chain has TRBV30 and TRBJ1-6; tentative D call: TRBD1 (6 bases). V lost 5 bases and J lost 8, with 13 bases in between. The CDR3 runs to 13 residues. Germline V gives CDR1 GTSNPN, CDR2 SVGIG (reference sequence).

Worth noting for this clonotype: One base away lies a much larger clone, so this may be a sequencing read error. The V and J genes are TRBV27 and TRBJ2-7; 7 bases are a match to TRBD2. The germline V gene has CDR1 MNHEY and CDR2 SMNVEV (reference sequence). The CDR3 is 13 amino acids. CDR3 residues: CAGREGDYYEQYF. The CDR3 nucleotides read TGTGCCGGCAGGGAAGGGGACTACTACGAGCAGTACTTC.

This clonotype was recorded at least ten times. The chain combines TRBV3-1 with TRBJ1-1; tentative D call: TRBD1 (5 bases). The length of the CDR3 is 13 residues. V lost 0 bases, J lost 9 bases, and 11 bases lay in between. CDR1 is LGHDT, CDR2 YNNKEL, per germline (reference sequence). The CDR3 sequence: CASSQDRRQKAFF. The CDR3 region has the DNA TGTGCCAGCAGCCAAGATCGGAGACAGAAAGCTTTCTTT.